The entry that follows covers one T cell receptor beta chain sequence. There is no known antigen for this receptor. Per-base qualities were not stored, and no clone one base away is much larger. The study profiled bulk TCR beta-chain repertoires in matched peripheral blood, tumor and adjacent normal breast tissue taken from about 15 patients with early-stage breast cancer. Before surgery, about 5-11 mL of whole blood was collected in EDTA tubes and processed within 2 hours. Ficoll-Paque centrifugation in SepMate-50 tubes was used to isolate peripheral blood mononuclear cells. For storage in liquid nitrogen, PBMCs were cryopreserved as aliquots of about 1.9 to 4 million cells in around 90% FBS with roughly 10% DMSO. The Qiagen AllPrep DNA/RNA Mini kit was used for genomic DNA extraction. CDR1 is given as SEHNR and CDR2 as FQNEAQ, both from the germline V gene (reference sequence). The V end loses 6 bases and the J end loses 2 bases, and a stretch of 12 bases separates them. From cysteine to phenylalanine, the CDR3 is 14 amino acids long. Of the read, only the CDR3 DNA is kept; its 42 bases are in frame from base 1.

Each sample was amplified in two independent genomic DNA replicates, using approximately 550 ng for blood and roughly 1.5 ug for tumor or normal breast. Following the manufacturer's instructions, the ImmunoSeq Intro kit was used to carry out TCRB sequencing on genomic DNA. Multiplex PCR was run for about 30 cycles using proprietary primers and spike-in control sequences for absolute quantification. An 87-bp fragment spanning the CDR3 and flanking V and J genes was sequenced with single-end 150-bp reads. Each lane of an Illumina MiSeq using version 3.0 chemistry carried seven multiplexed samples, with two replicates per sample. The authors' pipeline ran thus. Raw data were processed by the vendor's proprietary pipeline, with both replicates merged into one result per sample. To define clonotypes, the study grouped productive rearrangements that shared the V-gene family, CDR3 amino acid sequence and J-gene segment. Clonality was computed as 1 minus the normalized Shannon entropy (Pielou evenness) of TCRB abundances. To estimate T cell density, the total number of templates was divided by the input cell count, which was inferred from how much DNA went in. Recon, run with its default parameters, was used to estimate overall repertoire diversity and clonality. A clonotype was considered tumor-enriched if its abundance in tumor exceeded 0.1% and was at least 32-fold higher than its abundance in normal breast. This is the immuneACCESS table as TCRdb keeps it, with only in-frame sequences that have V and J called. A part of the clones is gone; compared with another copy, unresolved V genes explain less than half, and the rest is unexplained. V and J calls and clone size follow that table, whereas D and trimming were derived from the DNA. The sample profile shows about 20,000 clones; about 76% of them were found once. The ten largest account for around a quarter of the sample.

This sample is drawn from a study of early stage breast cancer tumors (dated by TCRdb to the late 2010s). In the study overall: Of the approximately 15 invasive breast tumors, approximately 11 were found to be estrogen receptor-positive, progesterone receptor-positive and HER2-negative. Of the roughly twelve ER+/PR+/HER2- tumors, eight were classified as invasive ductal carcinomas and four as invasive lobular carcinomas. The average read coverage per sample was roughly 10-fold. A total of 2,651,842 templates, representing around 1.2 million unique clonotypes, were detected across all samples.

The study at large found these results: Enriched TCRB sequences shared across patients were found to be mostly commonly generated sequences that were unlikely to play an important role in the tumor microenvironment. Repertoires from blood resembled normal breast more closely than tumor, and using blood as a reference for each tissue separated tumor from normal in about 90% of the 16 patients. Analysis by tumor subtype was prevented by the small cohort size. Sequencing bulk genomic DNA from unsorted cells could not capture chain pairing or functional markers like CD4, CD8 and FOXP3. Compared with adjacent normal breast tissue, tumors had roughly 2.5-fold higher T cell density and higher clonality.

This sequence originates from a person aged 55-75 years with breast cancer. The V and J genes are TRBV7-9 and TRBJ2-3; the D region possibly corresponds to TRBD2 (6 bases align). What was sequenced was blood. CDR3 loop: CASRAAGYTDTQYF. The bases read TGTGCCAGCAGGGCAGCGGGTTACACAGATACGCAGTATTTT.